This T cell receptor (beta chain) emerged from a study of blood T cell repertoires in COVID-19. In the study overall: In each case, the material was cDNA or gDNA derived from T cells, B-cell-depleted T cells, or PBMCs.

Authors' methods: Amplification with reference gene primers provided the estimates of nucleated cell counts. The assay was immunoSEQ multiplex PCR, and TCRdb's table has in-frame clones only and misses some. From that table come the V and J calls and clone size; the DNA was used to work out D and trimming. Of 100,000 to 150,000 clones listed, more than 70% are singletons. The germline CDR1 and CDR2 sequences are LNHDA and SQIVND (reference sequence). The V end lost 7 bases, the J end lost 0 bases, and 14 bases lay between the germline ends. The CDR3 loop spans 15 amino acids. Sequencing was carried out using peripheral blood. The J gene is TRBJ2-3, the V gene TRBV19; maybe TRBD2 (5 bases). The receptor comes from a man in his 60s with acute or convalescent COVID-19. CDR3 region: CASTIRRSSTDTQYF. The CDR3 bases are TGTGCCAGTACCATTAGGAGGTCTAGCACAGATACGCAGTATTTT.